The following is a T cell receptor (beta chain) sequence with its context. Its antigen is not identified. This CDR3 is built from 20 residues. V lost 0 bases and J lost 0, with 18 bases in between. CDR1 and CDR2 from the germline V gene are KGHSH and LQKENI. This specimen comes from a study of T cells after yellow fever vaccination. Study in general: Libraries from low-cell-number fractions were prepared with the SMART-Seq v4 Ultra Low Input RNA kit.

Broader study findings: Clonotypes shared by both compartments, CD4 and CD8, made up a small share.

TCRdb recomputed calls from the 5' RACE reads with MiXCR, one row per CDR3 protein. This sample carries 550,000 to 750,000 distinct CDR3 sequences, approximately 12% of them seen once, and the ten largest clones take 11% to 15%. The clonotype originates from a young man who received the YFV17D yellow fever vaccine. V and J are TRBV18 and TRBJ2-6; TRBD1 is a possible D gene (6 bases). Sample: PBMCs, taken on the day of the yellow fever booster vaccination. This CDR3 reads CASSPPWGHPGASGANVLTF. The CDR3 DNA is TGTGCCAGCTCACCACCGTGGGGACATCCTGGGGCCTCTGGGGCCAACGTCCTGACTTTC.